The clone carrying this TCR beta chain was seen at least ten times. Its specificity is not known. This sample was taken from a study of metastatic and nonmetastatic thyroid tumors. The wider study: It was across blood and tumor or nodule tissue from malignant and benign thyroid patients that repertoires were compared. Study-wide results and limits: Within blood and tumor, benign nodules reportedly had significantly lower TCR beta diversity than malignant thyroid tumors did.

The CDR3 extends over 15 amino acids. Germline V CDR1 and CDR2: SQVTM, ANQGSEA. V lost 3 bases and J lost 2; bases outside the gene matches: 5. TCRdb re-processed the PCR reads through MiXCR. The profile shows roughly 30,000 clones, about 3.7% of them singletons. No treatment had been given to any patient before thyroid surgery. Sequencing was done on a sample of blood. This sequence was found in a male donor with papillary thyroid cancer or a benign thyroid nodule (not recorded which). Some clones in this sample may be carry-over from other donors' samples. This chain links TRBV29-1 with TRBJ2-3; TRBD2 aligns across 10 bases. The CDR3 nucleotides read TGCAGCGTTGAGGACGGGACTAGCGTCACAGATACGCAGTATTTT. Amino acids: CSVEDGTSVTDTQYF.